The entry that follows covers one T cell receptor (beta chain) sequence. This specimen belongs to a study of blood T cell repertoires in COVID-19. Overall study: From the United States, Italy and Spain came samples of acute and convalescent COVID-19. From T cells, B-cell-depleted T cells, or PBMCs came the material, which was cDNA or gDNA.

Original processing notes: Amplifying reference gene primers gave estimates of nucleated cell counts. TCRdb's copy holds only in-frame clones and misses some; the assay was immunoSEQ multiplex PCR. The V and J calls and clone size were taken over from that table, and D and trimming were inferred from the DNA. Of fewer than 200,000 clones listed, about 87% are singletons. CDR1 is SGDLS, CDR2 YYNGEE, per germline. The length of the CDR3 is 13 residues. V lost 0 bases and J lost 7; bases outside the gene matches: 2. The rearrangement links TRBV9 to TRBJ1-2; 8 bases fit TRBD1. The origin of this receptor is a man aged 55 to 70 with acute or convalescent COVID-19. Material: peripheral blood. The CDR3 reads CASSVETGGGYTF. The DNA for the CDR3 is TGTGCCAGCAGCGTAGAAACAGGGGGTGGCTACACCTTC.